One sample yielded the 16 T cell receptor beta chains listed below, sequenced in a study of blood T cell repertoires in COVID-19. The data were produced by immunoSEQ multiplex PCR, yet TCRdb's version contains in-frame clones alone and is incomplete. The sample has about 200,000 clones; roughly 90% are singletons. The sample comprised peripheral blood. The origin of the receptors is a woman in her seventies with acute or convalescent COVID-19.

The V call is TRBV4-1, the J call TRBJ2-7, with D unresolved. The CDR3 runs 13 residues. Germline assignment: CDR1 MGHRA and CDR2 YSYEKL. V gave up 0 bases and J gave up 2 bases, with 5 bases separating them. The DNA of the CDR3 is TGCGCCAGCAGCCAAGATCAAACCTACGAGCAGTACTTC. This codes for CASSQDQTYEQYF.

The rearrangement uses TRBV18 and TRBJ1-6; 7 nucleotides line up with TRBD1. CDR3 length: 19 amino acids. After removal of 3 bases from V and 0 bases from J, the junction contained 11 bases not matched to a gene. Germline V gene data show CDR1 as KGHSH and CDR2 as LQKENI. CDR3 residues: CASSPRGRGSSSYNSPLHF. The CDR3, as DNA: TGTGCCAGCTCACCGAGGGGGCGGGGCTCGAGCTCCTATAATTCACCCCTCCACTTT.

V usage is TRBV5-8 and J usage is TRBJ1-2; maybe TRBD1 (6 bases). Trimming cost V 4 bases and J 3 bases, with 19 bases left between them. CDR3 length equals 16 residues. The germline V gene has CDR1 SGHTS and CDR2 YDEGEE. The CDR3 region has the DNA TGTGCCAGCAGCCCGGGCAATGGGGGCGGTGACTATGGCTACACCTTC. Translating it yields CASSPGNGGGDYGYTF.

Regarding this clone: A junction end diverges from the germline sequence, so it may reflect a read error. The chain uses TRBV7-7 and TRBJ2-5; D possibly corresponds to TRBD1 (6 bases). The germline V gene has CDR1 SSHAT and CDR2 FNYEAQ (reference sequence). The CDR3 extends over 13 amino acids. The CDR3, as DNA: TGTGCTAGCAGCCTCGACAGGTTAGAGACCCAGTACTTC. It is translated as CASSLDRLETQYF. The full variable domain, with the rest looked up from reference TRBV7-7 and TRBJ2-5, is GAGVSQSPRYKVTKRGQDVTLRCDPISSHATLYWYQQALGQGPEFLTYFNYEAQPDKSGLPSDRFSAERPEGSISTLTIQRTEQRDSAMYRCASSLDRLETQYFGPGTRLLVL.

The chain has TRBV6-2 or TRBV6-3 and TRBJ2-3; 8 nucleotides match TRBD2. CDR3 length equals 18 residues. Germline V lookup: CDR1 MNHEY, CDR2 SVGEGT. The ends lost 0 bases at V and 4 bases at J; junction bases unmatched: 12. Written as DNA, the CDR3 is TGTGCCAGCAGTTACTCGATTGCGGGAGGCAGTTTGGCAGATACGCAGTATTTT. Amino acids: CASSYSIAGGSLADTQYF.

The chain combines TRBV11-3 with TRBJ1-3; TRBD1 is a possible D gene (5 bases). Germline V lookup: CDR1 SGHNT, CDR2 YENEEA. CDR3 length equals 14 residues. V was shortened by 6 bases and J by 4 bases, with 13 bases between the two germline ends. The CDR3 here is CASRPNSGGNTIYF. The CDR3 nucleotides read TGTGCCAGCAGGCCGAATTCAGGGGGAAACACCATATATTTT.

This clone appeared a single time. The CDR3 nucleotides are TGTGCCAGCAGCGTAGATGGCAGCAATCAGCCCCAGCATTTT. Amino acids: CASSVDGSNQPQHF. The chain has TRBV9 and TRBJ1-5; D call uncertain. V was clipped by 0 bases and J by 1 base, with 5 bases between them. The CDR3 totals 14 residues. Looked up from germline, CDR1 is SGDLS and CDR2 is YYNGEE.

CDR3 coding DNA: TGTGCCAGCAGCTTCGGGCGGGGGGCCACAGATACGCAGTATTTT. Protein product: CASSFGRGATDTQYF. The V call is TRBV5-4, the J call TRBJ2-3, with TRBD2 matching 8 bases. The CDR3 has 15 amino acids. Germline V gene data show CDR1 as SGHNT and CDR2 as YYREEE (reference sequence). The junction had 4 bases not matched to a gene; V was cut back by 2 bases and J by 2 bases.

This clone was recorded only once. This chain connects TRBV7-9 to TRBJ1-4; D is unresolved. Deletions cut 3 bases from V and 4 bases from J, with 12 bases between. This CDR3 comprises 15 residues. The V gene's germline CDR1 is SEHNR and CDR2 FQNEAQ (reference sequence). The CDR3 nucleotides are TGTGCCAGCAGCTTCGGCCCGGGAGTTAATGAAAAACTGTTTTTT. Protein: CASSFGPGVNEKLFF.

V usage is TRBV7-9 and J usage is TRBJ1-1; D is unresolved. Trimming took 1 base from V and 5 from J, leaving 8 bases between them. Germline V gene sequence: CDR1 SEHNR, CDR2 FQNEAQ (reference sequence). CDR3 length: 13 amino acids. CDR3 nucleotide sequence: TGTGCCAGCAGCTTAGTGGGAGAGACTGAAGCTTTCTTT. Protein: CASSLVGETEAFF.

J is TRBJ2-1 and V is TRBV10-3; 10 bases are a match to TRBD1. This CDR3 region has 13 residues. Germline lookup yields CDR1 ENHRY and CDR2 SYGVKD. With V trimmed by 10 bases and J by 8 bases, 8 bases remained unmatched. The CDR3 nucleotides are TGTGCCACAAGGGACAGGGGATTTGATGAGCAGTTCTTC. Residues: CATRDRGFDEQFF.

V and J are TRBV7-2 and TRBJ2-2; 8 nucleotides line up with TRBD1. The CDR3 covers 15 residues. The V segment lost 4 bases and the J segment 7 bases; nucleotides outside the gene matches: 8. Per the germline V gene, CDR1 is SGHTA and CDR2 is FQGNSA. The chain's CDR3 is CASSWNRGVIGELFF. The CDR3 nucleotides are TGTGCCAGCAGCTGGAACAGGGGGGTCATCGGGGAGCTGTTTTTT.

Here the CDR3 reads CASSLELTGSNEQFF. As DNA, the CDR3 is TGCGCCAGCAGCTTGGAGTTGACAGGGTCCAATGAGCAGTTCTTC. This rearrangement joins TRBV5-1 to TRBJ2-1, with 7 bases lining up with TRBD1. This CDR3 comprises 15 residues. Trimming took 0 bases from V and 6 from J; bases not matched to a gene: 6. Germline V CDR1 and CDR2: SGHRS, YFSETQ.

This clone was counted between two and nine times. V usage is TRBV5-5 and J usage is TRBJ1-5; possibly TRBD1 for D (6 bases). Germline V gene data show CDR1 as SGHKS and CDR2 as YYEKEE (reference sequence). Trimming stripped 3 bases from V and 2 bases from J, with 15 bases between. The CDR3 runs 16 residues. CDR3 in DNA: TGTGCCAGCAGCTCATACTCAGGGGCTGGCAATCAGCCCCAGCATTTT. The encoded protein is CASSSYSGAGNQPQHF.

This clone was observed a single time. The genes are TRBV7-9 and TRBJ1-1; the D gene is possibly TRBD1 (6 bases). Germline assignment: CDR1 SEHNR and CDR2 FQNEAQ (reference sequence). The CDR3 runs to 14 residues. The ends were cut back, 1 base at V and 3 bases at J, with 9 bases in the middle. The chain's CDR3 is CASSLVTGYTEAFF. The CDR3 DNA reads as TGTGCCAGCAGCTTAGTGACAGGCTACACTGAAGCTTTCTTT.

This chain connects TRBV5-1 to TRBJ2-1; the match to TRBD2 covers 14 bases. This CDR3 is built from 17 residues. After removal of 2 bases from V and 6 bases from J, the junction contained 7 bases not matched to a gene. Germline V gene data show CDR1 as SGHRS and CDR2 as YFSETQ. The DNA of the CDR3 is TGCGCCAGCAGCTTCCGACTAGCGGGAGGGCCCGGCAATGAGCAGTTCTTC. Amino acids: CASSFRLAGGPGNEQFF.